This T cell receptor (beta chain) was identified in a study of shared clonotypes between healthy human individuals. The overall study: CD4 naive and memory got three plates each, CD8 naive two, CD8 memory one. General study findings and limits: Depth was large, yet rarefaction showed that sorted-subset sequencing was incomplete. Between a handful of donors, naive CD4 clonotypes were shared at a level of about 5%.

As to this clone: Antigen unknown.

Losses at the gene ends were 3 bases for V and 4 bases for J; bases not matched to a gene: 2. This CDR3 comprises 15 residues. Germline V CDR1 and CDR2: KGHSH, LQKENI. Per the study methods: ImmunoSEQ output lacked quality scores and full-length reads, limiting matched filtering. This table comes from immunoSEQ multiplex PCR, and its TCRdb copy is limited to in-frame clones, with some not included. The V and J calls and the clone size are those of that table, but D and trimming were determined from the DNA. The sample lists about 2.4 million clones, around 90% seen once, with 0.13% to 0.15% in the top ten.

The chain has TRBV18 and TRBJ2-3; 12 bases are a match to TRBD2. Sequenced material: naive CD4+ T cells sorted from blood. Subset reported: CD45RA+ positively selected. This TCR derives from a man aged 18 to 35 in good health. The CDR3 region has the DNA TGTGCCAGCTCACCTCGGACTAGCGGGGCAGATACGCAGTATTTT. This encodes CASSPRTSGADTQYF.